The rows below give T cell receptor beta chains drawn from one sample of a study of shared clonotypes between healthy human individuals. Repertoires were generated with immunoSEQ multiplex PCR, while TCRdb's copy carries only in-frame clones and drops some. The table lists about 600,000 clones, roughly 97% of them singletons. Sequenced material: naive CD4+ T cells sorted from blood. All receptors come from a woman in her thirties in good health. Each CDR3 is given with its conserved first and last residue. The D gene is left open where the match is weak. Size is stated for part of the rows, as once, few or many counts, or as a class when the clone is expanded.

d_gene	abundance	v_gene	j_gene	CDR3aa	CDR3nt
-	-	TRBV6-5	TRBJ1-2	CASRTDENYGYTF	TGTGCCAGCAGAACGGACGAGAACTATGGCTACACCTTC
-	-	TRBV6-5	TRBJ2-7	CATRDGTTWYEQYF	TGTGCCACACGAGACGGGACCACTTGGTACGAGCAGTACTTC
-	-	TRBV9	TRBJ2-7	CASSVLGFSYEQYF	TGTGCCAGCAGCGTACTAGGCTTCTCCTACGAGCAGTACTTC
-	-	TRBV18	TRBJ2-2	CASSPSNTGELFF	TGTGCCAGCTCACCGTCGAACACCGGGGAGCTGTTTTTT
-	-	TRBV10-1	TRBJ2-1	CASSESRGEQFF	TGCGCCAGCAGTGAGTCGAGGGGTGAGCAGTTCTTC
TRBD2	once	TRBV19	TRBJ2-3	CASSPKTSGSTDTQYF	TGTGCCAGTAGTCCCAAGACTAGCGGGAGCACAGATACGCAGTATTTT
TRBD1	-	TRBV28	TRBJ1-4	CASSSTRQGIYEKLFF	TGTGCCAGCAGTTCCACCCGACAGGGAATTTACGAAAAACTGTTTTTT
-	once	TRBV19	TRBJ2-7	CASSMNRDSYEQYF	TGTGCCAGTAGTATGAACCGGGACTCCTACGAGCAGTACTTC
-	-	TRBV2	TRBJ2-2	CASSDGRKTTGELFF	TGTGCCAGCAGTGATGGGCGGAAAACCACCGGGGAGCTGTTTTTT
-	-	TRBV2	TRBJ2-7	CASLPRSPSYEQYF	TGTGCCAGCCTCCCCCGCAGCCCCTCCTACGAGCAGTACTTC